Listed below are T cell receptor beta chains from one sample, sequenced in a study of radiation and T cells in renal cell carcinoma. Clones were read by immunoSEQ multiplex PCR, and TCRdb kept only the in-frame ones, dropping some. The repertoire holds roughly 140,000 clones, with approximately 90% as singletons. Sequencing used blood, obtained from a patient whose treatment included radiotherapy and nephrectomy. Receptors were obtained from a woman between 45 and 65 years old with renal cell carcinoma. Each CDR3 is given with its conserved first and last residue. The size entry is marked missing in some rows and otherwise reads once, few, many or a size class.

size	J	V	CDR3
NA	TRBJ1-4	TRBV5-4	CASSLEGRTEKLFF
NA	TRBJ1-1	TRBV25-1	CASSERRATEAFF
NA	TRBJ1-1	TRBV6-5	CASSHRWGANTEAFF
NA	TRBJ2-7	TRBV5-4	CASSWGQGKEQYF
NA	TRBJ1-2	TRBV7-3	CASSLGPSTNYGYTF
few	TRBJ2-7	TRBV10-1	CASSESWDRGISYEQYF
once	TRBJ2-3	TRBV7-3	CASSGQGPGMDTQYF
NA	TRBJ1-1	TRBV5-4	CASSLGQGVTTKAFF
NA	TRBJ1-1	TRBV5-1	CASSLDGEAFF
once	TRBJ2-5	TRBV29-1	CSVEWGSVTQYF
NA	TRBJ1-2	TRBV9	CASSTGQRNVKGDYGYTF
NA	TRBJ1-2	TRBV2	CASRADTANYGYTF
once	TRBJ1-5	TRBV5-5	CASSLGSDQPQHF
NA	TRBJ2-5	TRBV2	CASSDEGIPQETQYF
NA	TRBJ2-5	TRBV7-3	CASAEAAGETQYF
NA	TRBJ2-7	TRBV7-2	CASSLQGYEQYF
NA	TRBJ1-1	TRBV7-2	CASSLGSRRNTEAFF
NA	TRBJ2-3	TRBV19	CASSIDSGQGQADTQYF
NA	TRBJ1-2	TRBV18	CASSPRTDTNYGYTF
NA	TRBJ2-5	TRBV5-4	CASSSPLAGRETQYF